The clone carrying this TCR beta chain was seen a single time. The antigen remains unidentified. This sample stems from a study of cytomegalovirus exposure and HLA in healthy donors. Overall study results and limits: One later analysis, an examination of the 100 to 150 validation repertoires, found that first-cohort TCR clusters tended to co-occur in them. In vitro work confirmed that a few CMV-associated chains recognize CMV antigens.

The donors belonged to the roughly 110-subject validation cohort, separate from the roughly 670-subject first cohort. Here immunoSEQ multiplex PCR was the method, and the copy in TCRdb shows in-frame clones only, minus some. The table shows 100,000 to 150,000 clones, with roughly 95% occurring only once. This TCR was recovered from a man in his late teens or twenties in good health and CMV-seronegative. Sequenced material: PBMCs.

The CDR3 here is CASSSFPGAPKEAEAFF. The CDR3 DNA reads as TGTGCCAGCAGCTCATTCCCAGGGGCGCCAAAGGAGGCTGAAGCTTTCTTT. The chain uses TRBV5-6 and TRBJ1-1, with D possibly TRBD1 on 6 matching bases. CDR3 size: 17 residues. Germline assignment: CDR1 SGHDT and CDR2 YYEEEE. Trimming removed 3 bases at V and 6 bases at J, with 24 bases between.